The rows below give T cell receptor beta chains drawn from one sample of a study of human T cells and chemical hapten exposure. TCRdb re-analysed the RACE reads in MiXCR, keeping a single row per CDR3 protein. The top ten hold 2.5% to 3% of the sample, which has 300,000 to 450,000 distinct CDR3 sequences, approximately 5.1% seen once. Sample: whole blood, taken in connection with sensitization to the hapten diphenylcyclopropenone (DPC). These receptors all stem from a woman aged 50 to 60 with alopecia areata. Some clones in this sample may be carry-over from other donors' samples. CDR3s include the opening cysteine and the closing phenylalanine or tryptophan. D genes are given only for firm matches. Some rows mark clone size as missing; the rest say once, few, many or name a class of expanded clone.

D gene | J gene | clone size | V gene | CDR3 DNA | CDR3 protein
NA | TRBJ1-3 | NA | TRBV18 | TGTGCCAGCTCACCCCGCGGGGGAGCAGTTGCTGGAAACACCATATATTTT | CASSPRGGAVAGNTIYF
NA | TRBJ1-1 | NA | TRBV12-3/TRBV12-4 | TGTGCCAGCAGTAAAAACCCACTGGGGGCTAACACTGAAGCTTTCTTT | CASSKNPLGANTEAFF
NA | TRBJ2-3 | NA | TRBV2 | TGTGCCAGCAGTGAAGGCAAGCGGACCCCTAGCACAGATACGCAGTATTTT | CASSEGKRTPSTDTQYF
TRBD2 | TRBJ2-7 | few | TRBV5-1 | TGCGCCAGCAGGAATCTAGCGGGAAGGGCCTACGAGCAGTACTTC | CASRNLAGRAYEQYF
TRBD2 | TRBJ2-7 | few | TRBV12-3/TRBV12-4 | TGTGCCACCACAGCGGGGTTTTCTGGAGAGCAGTACTTC | CATTAGFSGEQYF
NA | TRBJ1-6 | NA | TRBV5-1 | TGCGCCAGCGGGGAGGAGAGCCCTTGGAATTCACCCCTCCACTTT | CASGEESPWNSPLHF
NA | TRBJ2-3 | many | TRBV5-1 | TGCGCCAGCAGCTTGACGCGGTACACAGATACGCAGTATTTT | CASSLTRYTDTQYF
NA | TRBJ1-2 | few | TRBV5-1 | TGCGCCAGCAGCTATACGGTGGGGCCCTATGGCTACACCTTC | CASSYTVGPYGYTF
NA | TRBJ2-1 | many | TRBV12-3/TRBV12-4 | TGTGCCAGCAGGGGAGCCCCTGAGGGTGAGCAGTTCTTC | CASRGAPEGEQFF
TRBD2 | TRBJ2-7 | NA | TRBV7-6 | TGTGCCAGCAGCTCGGGACTAGCGGGGGGAGAGCAGTACTTC | CASSSGLAGGEQYF
NA | TRBJ1-5 | NA | TRBV28 | TGTGCCAGCATCCCTGGCGGGGGGGCGAGCCAGCCCCAGCATTTT | CASIPGGGASQPQHF
NA | TRBJ1-2 | few | TRBV2 | TGTGCCAGCAGTGAAGTGCATTCTCAAGGCTACACCTTC | CASSEVHSQGYTF
NA | TRBJ2-3 | many | TRBV30 | TGTGCCTGGAGTGTTACAGATACGCAGTATTTT | CAWSVTDTQYF
NA | TRBJ1-6 | NA | TRBV9 | TGTGCCAGCAGCCCGGGGGGGACCGATAATTCACCCCTCCACTTT | CASSPGGTDNSPLHF
NA | TRBJ1-4 | many | TRBV2 | TGTGCCAGCAAGACCGAAAGGGCCGGTAATGAAAAACTGTTTTTT | CASKTERAGNEKLFF
NA | TRBJ2-1 | many | TRBV7-8 | TGTGCCAGCAGTAAGTTTGACAATGAGCAGTTCTTC | CASSKFDNEQFF
TRBD1 | TRBJ2-4 | few | TRBV29-1 | TGCAGCGCCCGGACAGGGGCCAAAAACATTCAGTACTTC | CSARTGAKNIQYF
NA | TRBJ2-3 | many | TRBV14 | TGTGCCAGCAGCCAAGATCGGGCCCAGCCGGGGGCTTTCACAGATACGCAGTATTTT | CASSQDRAQPGAFTDTQYF
TRBD1 | TRBJ1-2 | few | TRBV2 | TGTGCCAGCAATCAAGGGACAGCGGGCTACACCTTC | CASNQGTAGYTF
NA | TRBJ1-1 | many | TRBV4-2 | TGTGCCAGTACTCCGAGCGGGGCCGGTACTGAAGCTTTCTTT | CASTPSGAGTEAFF
NA | TRBJ1-5 | NA | TRBV29-1 | TGCAGCGTTGAAGGGCCAGGGAATCAGCCCCAGCATTTT | CSVEGPGNQPQHF
TRBD2 | TRBJ2-1 | many | TRBV4-3 | TGCGCCAGCAGCCAGGGGAGCGGGAGGGCCAATGAGCAGTTCTTC | CASSQGSGRANEQFF
NA | TRBJ2-3 | many | TRBV3-1 | TGTGCCAGCAGCCAAGACGGCGGGGCGAAGATAGATACGCAGTATTTT | CASSQDGGAKIDTQYF
TRBD1 | TRBJ2-1 | NA | TRBV29-1 | TGCAGCGTTGGGGACAGGGCCTACAATGAGCAGTTCTTC | CSVGDRAYNEQFF
TRBD1 | TRBJ2-7 | few | TRBV6-5 | TGTGCCAGCAGTTACCTCAGGGGGCCCAGCGACGAGCAGTACTTC | CASSYLRGPSDEQYF
TRBD2 | TRBJ2-3 | many | TRBV7-2 | TGTGCCAGCAGCAATCTAGCGGGAGGGCCGGGCACAGATACGCAGTATTTT | CASSNLAGGPGTDTQYF
NA | TRBJ1-5 | few | TRBV12-3/TRBV12-4 | TGTGCCAGCAGCTCCCTTAGGGCAGGGGAGCCCCAGCATTTT | CASSSLRAGEPQHF
NA | TRBJ2-5 | many | TRBV9 | TGTGCCAGCAGCGTAGGGACAGTGCAAGAGACCCAGTACTTC | CASSVGTVQETQYF
NA | TRBJ1-4 | many | TRBV27 | TGTGCCACCAAGATATATCCTACTAATGAAAAACTGTTTTTT | CATKIYPTNEKLFF
TRBD1 | TRBJ1-6 | many | TRBV20-1 | TGCAGTGCTAGACGAGACAGGGTGAAAAATTCACCCCTCCACTTT | CSARRDRVKNSPLHF
TRBD1 | TRBJ1-2 | few | TRBV2 | TGTGCCAGCAGCTCTGGGACAGGACGAGGCTACACCTTC | CASSSGTGRGYTF